One T cell receptor beta chain is described in this entry. Its antigen is still unknown. The source of the sample is a study of T cells in Graves' hyperthyroidism and ophthalmopathy. Study as a whole: Initial diagnosis, before any treatment, was when peripheral blood was collected.

The hyperthyroidism was newly diagnosed and had lasted under 2 months; the patients were aged 18 to 65. The study collected blood at first hyperthyroidism diagnosis, before any ophthalmopathy symptoms arose. The source material, RNA transcripts, was used to amplify TCR beta CDR3 regions. In the first-round RT-PCR of the TCR CDR3, the HTBI primer set was used. TCRdb reanalysed the multiplex PCR reads using MiXCR and keeps one entry per CDR3 protein. The table lists about 580,000 distinct CDR3 sequences, approximately 15% of them singletons. Study findings and constraints: Researchers report that a 13 V-J model separated ophthalmopathy from stable hyperthyroidism.

This CDR3 is built from 16 residues. The V segment lost 2 bases and the J segment 2 bases; nucleotides outside the gene matches: 7. Germline V lookup: CDR1 LGHDT, CDR2 YNNKEL (reference sequence). Source material: blood. This sequence joins TRBV3-1 and TRBJ2-7, with 9 bases lining up with TRBD2. This TCR came from a woman aged 25 to 39 with Graves' hyperthyroidism that later progressed to Graves' ophthalmopathy. The CDR3 is CASSQPGLAATYEQYF. As DNA, the CDR3 is TGTGCCAGCAGCCAACCGGGACTAGCCGCAACCTACGAGCAGTACTTC.